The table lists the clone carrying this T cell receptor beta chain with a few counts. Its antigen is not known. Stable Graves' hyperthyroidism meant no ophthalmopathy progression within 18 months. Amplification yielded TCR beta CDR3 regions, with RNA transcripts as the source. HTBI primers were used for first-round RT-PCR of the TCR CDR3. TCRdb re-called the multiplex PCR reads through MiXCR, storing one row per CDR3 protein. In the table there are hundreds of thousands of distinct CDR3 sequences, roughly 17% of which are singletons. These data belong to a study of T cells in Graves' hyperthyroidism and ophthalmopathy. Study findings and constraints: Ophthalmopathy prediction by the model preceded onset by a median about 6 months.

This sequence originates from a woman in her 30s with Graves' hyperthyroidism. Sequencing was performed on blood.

The CDR3 nucleotides are TGCAGCGTGAAAAGACAGGGACCTACTGAAGCTTTCTTT. This sequence encodes CSVKRQGPTEAFF. The chain carries TRBV29-1 and TRBJ1-1; 7 bases fit TRBD1. The germline V gene encodes CDR1 SQVTM and CDR2 ANQGSEA. The J segment lost 5 bases and the V segment lost 6 bases, leaving 9 bases of the junction unmatched. This CDR3 has 13 amino acids.